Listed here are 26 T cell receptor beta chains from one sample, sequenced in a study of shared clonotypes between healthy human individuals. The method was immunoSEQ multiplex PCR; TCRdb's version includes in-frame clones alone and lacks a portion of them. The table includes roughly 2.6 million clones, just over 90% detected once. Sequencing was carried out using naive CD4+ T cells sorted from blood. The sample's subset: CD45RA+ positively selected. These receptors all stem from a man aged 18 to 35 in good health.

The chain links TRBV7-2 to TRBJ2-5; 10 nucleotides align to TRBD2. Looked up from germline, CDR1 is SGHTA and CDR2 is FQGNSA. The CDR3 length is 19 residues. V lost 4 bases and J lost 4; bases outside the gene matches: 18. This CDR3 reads CASSSVMSGLAGAAETQYF. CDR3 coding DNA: TGTGCCAGCAGCTCAGTTATGTCCGGGCTAGCGGGAGCGGCAGAGACCCAGTACTTC.

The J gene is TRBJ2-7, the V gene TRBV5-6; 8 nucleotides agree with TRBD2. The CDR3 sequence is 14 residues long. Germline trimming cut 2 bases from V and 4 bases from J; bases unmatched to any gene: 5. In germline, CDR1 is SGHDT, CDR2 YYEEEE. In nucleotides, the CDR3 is TGTGCCAGCAGCTTCGGGACGGGAGGGTACGAGCAGTACTTC. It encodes CASSFGTGGYEQYF. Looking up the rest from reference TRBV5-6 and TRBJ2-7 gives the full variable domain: DAGVTQSPTHLIKTRGQQVTLRCSPKSGHDTVSWYQQALGQGPQFIFQYYEEEERQRGNFPDRFSGHQFPNYSSELNVNALLLGDSALYLCASSFGTGGYEQYFGPGTRLTVT.

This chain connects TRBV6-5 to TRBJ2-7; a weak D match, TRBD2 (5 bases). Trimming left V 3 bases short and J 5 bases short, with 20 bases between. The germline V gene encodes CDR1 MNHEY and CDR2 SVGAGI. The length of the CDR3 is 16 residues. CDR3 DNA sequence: TGTGCCAGCAGTTATTCCCCGGGAAAAAGCAGCCACGAGCAGTACTTC. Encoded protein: CASSYSPGKSSHEQYF.

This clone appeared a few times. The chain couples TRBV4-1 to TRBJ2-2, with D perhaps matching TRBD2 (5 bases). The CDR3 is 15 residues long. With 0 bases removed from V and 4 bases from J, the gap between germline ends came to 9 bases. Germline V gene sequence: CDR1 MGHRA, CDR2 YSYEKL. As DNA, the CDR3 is TGCGCCAGCAGCCAAGAGGAGACTACCACCGGGGAGCTGTTTTTT. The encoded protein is CASSQEETTTGELFF.

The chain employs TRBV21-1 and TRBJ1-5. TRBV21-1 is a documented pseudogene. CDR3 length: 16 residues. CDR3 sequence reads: CAIPRGQGGIAQPQHF. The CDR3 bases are TGTGCCATCCCACGAGGGCAGGGCGGGATAGCTCAGCCCCAGCATTTT.

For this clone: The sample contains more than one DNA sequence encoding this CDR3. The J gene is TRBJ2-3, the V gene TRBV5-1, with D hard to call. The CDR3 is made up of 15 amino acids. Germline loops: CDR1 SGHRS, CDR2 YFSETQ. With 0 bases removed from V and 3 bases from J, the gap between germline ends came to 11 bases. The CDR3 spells CASSLEGSSTDTQYF. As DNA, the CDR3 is TGCGCCAGCAGCTTGGAGGGAAGTAGTACAGATACGCAGTATTTT. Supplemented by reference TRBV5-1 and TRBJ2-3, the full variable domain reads KAGVTQTPRYLIKTRGQQVTLSCSPISGHRSVSWYQQTPGQGLQFLFEYFSETQRNKGNFPGRFSGRQFSNSRSEMNVSTLELGDSALYLCASSLEGSSTDTQYFGPGTRLTVL.

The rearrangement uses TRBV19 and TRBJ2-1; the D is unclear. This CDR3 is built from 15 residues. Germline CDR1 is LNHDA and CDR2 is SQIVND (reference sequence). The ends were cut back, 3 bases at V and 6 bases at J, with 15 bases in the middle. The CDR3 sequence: CASSMEASWRNEQFF. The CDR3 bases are TGTGCCAGTAGTATGGAAGCGAGCTGGCGCAATGAGCAGTTCTTC.

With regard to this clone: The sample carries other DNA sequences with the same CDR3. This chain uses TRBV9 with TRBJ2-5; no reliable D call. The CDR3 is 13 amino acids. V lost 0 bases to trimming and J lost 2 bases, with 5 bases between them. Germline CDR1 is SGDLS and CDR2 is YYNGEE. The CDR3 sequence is CASSVGRQETQYF. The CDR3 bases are TGTGCCAGCAGCGTAGGTCGGCAAGAGACCCAGTACTTC.

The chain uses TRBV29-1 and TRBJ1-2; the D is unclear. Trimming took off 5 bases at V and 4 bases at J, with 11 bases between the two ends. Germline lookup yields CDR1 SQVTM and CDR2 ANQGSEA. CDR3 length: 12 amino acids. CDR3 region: CSVQGRLYGYTF. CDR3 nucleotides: TGCAGCGTTCAAGGACGACTCTATGGCTACACCTTC.

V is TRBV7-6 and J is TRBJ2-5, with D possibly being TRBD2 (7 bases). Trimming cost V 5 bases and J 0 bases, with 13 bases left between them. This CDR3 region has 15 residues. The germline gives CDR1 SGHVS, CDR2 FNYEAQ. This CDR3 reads CASSLGGGYQETQYF. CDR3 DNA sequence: TGTGCCAGCAGCCTAGGGGGGGGATACCAAGAGACCCAGTACTTC. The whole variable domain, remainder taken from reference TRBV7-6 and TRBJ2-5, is GAGVSQSPRYKVTKRGQDVALRCDPISGHVSLYWYRQALGQGPEFLTYFNYEAQQDKSGLPNDRFSAERPEGSISTLTIQRTEQRDSAMYRCASSLGGGYQETQYFGPGTRLLVL.

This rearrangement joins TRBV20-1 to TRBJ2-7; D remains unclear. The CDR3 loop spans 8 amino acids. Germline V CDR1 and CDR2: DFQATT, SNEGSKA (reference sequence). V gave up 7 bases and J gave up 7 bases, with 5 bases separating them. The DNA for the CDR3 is TGCAGTGAGGGAGAGCAGTACTTC. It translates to CSEGEQYF.

The CDR3 nucleotides are TGTGCCAGCAGTAGACAGGTTGCGGGGGGGAATGAAAAACTGTTTTTT. Translated: CASSRQVAGGNEKLFF. V and J are TRBV2 and TRBJ1-4; D possibly corresponds to TRBD1 (6 bases). The CDR3 is 16 amino acids. Trimming took 5 bases from V and 5 from J, leaving 18 bases between them. Per the germline V gene, CDR1 is SNHLY and CDR2 is FYNNEI.

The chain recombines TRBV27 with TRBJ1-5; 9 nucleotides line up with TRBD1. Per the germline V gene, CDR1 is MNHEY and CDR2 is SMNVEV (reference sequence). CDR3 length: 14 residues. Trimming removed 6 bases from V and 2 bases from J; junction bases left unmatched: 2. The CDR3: CASRRTGGNQPQHF. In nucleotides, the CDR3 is TGTGCCAGCAGAAGGACAGGGGGCAATCAGCCCCAGCATTTT.

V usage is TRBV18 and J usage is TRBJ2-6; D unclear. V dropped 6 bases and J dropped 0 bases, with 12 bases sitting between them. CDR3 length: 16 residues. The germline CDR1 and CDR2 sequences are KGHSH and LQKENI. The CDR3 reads CASSPLLSSGANVLTF. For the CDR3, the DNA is TGTGCCAGCTCCCCTTTGCTAAGCTCTGGGGCCAACGTCCTGACTTTC. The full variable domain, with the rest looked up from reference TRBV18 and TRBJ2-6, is NAGVMQNPRHLVRRRGQEARLRCSPMKGHSHVYWYRQLPEEGLKFMVYLQKENIIDESGMPKERFSAEFPKEGPSILRIQQVVRGDSAAYFCASSPLLSSGANVLTFGAGSRLTVL.

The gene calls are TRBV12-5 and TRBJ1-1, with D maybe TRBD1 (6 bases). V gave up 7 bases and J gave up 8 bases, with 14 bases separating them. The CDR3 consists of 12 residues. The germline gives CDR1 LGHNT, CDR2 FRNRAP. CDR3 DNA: TGTGCTAGTGCCTCGAATGACAGGGAAGCTTTCTTT. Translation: CASASNDREAFF.

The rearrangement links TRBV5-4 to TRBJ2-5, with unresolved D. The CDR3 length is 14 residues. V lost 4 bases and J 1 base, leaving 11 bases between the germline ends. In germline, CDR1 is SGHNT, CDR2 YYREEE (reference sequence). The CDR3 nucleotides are TGTGCCAGCAGCCCCGGACCGATCCAAGAGACCCAGTACTTC. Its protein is CASSPGPIQETQYF.

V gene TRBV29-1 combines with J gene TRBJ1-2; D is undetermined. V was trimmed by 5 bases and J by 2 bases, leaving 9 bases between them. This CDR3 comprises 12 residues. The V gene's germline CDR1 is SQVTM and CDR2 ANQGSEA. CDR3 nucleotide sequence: TGCAGCGTTCCCGAGCAAAACTATGGCTACACCTTC. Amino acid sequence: CSVPEQNYGYTF.

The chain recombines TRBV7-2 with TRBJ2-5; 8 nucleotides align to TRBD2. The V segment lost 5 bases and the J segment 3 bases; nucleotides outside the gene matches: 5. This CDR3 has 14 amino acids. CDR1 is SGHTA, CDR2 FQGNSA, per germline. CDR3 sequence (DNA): TGTGCCAGCAGCCTCACTAGCGGAAAAGAGACCCAGTACTTC. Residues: CASSLTSGKETQYF. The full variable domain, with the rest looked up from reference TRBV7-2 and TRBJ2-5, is GAGVSQSPSNKVTEKGKDVELRCDPISGHTALYWYRQSLGQGLEFLIYFQGNSAPDKSGLPSDRFSAERTGGSVSTLTIQRTQQEDSAVYLCASSLTSGKETQYFGPGTRLLVL.

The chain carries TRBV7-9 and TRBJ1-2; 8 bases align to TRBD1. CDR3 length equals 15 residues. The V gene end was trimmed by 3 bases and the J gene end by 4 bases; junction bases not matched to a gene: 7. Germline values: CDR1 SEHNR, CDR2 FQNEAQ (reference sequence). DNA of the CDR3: TGTGCCAGCAGCTTGGGTCAGGGGGCGGTCTATGGCTACACCTTC. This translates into CASSLGQGAVYGYTF.

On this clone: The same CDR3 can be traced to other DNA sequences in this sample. The DNA of the CDR3 is TGTGCCTGGGGGCAGGGTACCTACGAGCAGTACTTC. This encodes CAWGQGTYEQYF. The chain is built from TRBV30 and TRBJ2-5, with a tentative D call TRBD1 (5 bases). The end of the DNA aligns better with TRBJ2-7, so the J call may be wrong. The CDR3 has 12 amino acids. The germline gives CDR1 GTSNPN, CDR2 SVGIG (reference sequence).

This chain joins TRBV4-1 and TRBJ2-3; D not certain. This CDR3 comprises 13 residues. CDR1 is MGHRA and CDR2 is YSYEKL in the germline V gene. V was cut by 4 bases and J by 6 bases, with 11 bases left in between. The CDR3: CASSPIQTDTQYF. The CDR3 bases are TGCGCCAGCAGCCCCATTCAGACGGATACGCAGTATTTT.

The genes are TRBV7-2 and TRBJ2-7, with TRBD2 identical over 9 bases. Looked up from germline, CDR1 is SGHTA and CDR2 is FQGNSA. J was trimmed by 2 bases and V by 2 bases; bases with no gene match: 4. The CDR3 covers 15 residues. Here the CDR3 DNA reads TGTGCCAGCAGCTTAACAGCGGGAGGTCCCTACGAGCAGTACTTC. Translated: CASSLTAGGPYEQYF.

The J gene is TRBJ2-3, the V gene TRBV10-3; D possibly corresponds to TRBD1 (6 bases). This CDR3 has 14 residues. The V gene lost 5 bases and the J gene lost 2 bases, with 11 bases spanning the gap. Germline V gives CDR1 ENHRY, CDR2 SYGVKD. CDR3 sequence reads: CAISFGQSTDTQYF. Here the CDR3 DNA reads TGTGCCATCAGTTTCGGACAGTCCACAGATACGCAGTATTTT.

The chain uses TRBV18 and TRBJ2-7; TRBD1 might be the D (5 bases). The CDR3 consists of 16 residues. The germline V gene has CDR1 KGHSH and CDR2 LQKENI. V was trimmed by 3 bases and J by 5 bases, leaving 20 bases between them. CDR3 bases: TGTGCCAGCTCACCCCTCCCTTCGACAGAATCCCACGAGCAGTACTTC. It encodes CASSPLPSTESHEQYF.

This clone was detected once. The CDR3 bases are TGTGCCAGCGAAAGAGGACTAGCGGGGGGAGAGACCCAGTACTTC. It codes for CASERGLAGGETQYF. The gene calls are TRBV2 and TRBJ2-5, with 14 bases matching TRBD2. The germline CDR1 and CDR2 sequences are SNHLY and FYNNEI. This CDR3 contains 15 residues. Trimming cost V 8 bases and J 4 bases; bases outside gene matches: 6. Full variable domain (outside the CDR3, taken from reference TRBV2 and TRBJ2-5): EPEVTQTPSHQVTQMGQEVILRCVPISNHLYFYWYRQILGQKVEFLVSFYNNEISEKSEIFDDQFSVERPDGSNFTLKIRSTKLEDSAMYFCASERGLAGGETQYFGPGTRLLVL.

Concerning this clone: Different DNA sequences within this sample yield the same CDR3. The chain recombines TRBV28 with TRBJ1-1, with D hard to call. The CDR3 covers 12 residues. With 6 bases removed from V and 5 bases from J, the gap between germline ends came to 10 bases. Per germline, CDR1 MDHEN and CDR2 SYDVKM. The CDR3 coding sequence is TGTGCCAGCAGCCCAAGGAGGACTGAAGCTTTCTTT. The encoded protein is CASSPRRTEAFF.